This is a list of T cell receptor beta chains from one sample in a study of blood T cell repertoires in COVID-19. The protocol was immunoSEQ multiplex PCR, while the TCRdb copy is restricted to in-frame clones and leaves out a portion. The sample shows 350,000 to 400,000 clones, about 86% of them seen only once. The sequencing input was peripheral blood. These receptors were taken from a woman aged 60-75 years with COVID-19, enrolled during active disease. The CDR3 runs from the conserved cysteine through the conserved F or W. The order of the fields is D gene, clone size, J gene, V gene, CDR3 protein, CDR3 DNA. The D gene is left open where the match is weak. Clone size is shown for a subset of rows, as once, few, many or a class of expanded clone.

TRBD2 . TRBJ2-7 TRBV2 CASSAGTSVREQYF TGTGCCAGCAGCGCCGGGACTAGCGTCCGCGAGCAGTACTTC
TRBD1 . TRBJ2-7 TRBV19 CASNNPGQGYYEQYF TGTGCCAGTAATAATCCGGGACAGGGCTACTACGAGCAGTACTTC
TRBD1 . TRBJ2-1 TRBV2 CASSRTGEDEQFF TGTGCCAGCAGTCGGACAGGGGAGGATGAGCAGTTCTTC
. few TRBJ1-5 TRBV4-1 CASSPQAHSNQPQHF TGCGCCAGCAGCCCTCAGGCGCATAGCAATCAGCCCCAGCATTTT
TRBD1 . TRBJ1-1 TRBV7-9 CASSEADRGRTEAFF TGTGCCAGCAGCGAAGCCGACAGGGGAAGGACTGAAGCTTTCTTT
TRBD1 . TRBJ2-7 TRBV14 CASSRGTGGYEQYF TGTGCCAGCAGCCGAGGGACAGGGGGCTACGAGCAGTACTTC
TRBD1 . TRBJ1-1 TRBV30 CAWSVTGVTAFF TGTGCCTGGAGTGTCACAGGGGTAACAGCTTTCTTT
TRBD2 once TRBJ2-1 TRBV7-6 CASSPGTSGGVGEQFF TGTGCCAGCAGCCCGGGGACTAGCGGGGGGGTTGGTGAGCAGTTCTTC
TRBD1 . TRBJ1-1 TRBV6-2/TRBV6-3 CASSYLGQGANTEAFF TGTGCCAGCAGTTACTTAGGACAGGGGGCAAACACTGAAGCTTTCTTT
TRBD1 . TRBJ2-7 TRBV6-6 CASSSQTGMEYEQYF TGTGCCAGCAGTTCGCAGACAGGGATGGAGTACGAGCAGTACTTC
. . TRBJ1-1 TRBV18 CASSPRDGGSTEAFF TGTGCCAGCTCACCACGGGACGGAGGGAGCACTGAAGCTTTCTTT
. . TRBJ1-3 TRBV7-9 CASSFPGIGNTIYF TGTGCCAGCAGCTTCCCGGGTATTGGAAACACCATATATTTT
. . TRBJ1-4 TRBV5-4 CASSLGRGAKSEKLFF TGTGCCAGCAGCTTGGGCCGGGGGGCGAAGAGTGAAAAACTGTTTTTT
. . TRBJ2-2 TRBV6-5 CALQLGTSRTGELFF TGTGCCCTACAACTAGGGACTTCGCGCACCGGGGAGCTGTTTTTT
TRBD2 . TRBJ2-1 TRBV7-2 CASSVASGGSYNEQFF TGTGCCAGCAGCGTAGCATCGGGGGGGTCCTACAATGAGCAGTTCTTC
. . TRBJ2-7 TRBV3-1/TRBV3-2 CASSQGGSTYEQYF TGTGCCAGCAGCCAAGGAGGGTCCACCTACGAGCAGTACTTC
TRBD2 . TRBJ2-1 TRBV6-5 CASSYSGSGGAYEQFF TGTGCCAGCAGTTACTCGGGGAGCGGGGGGGCCTATGAGCAGTTCTTC
TRBD1 . TRBJ2-7 TRBV5-4 CASSRDRTYEQYF TGTGCCAGCAGCAGGGACAGGACCTACGAGCAGTACTTC
. . TRBJ1-2 TRBV18 CASSPYKGEDGYTF TGTGCCAGCTCACCGTATAAAGGGGAGGACGGCTACACCTTC
TRBD2 . TRBJ2-7 TRBV6-1 CASSEARGIGRGEQYF TGTGCCAGCAGTGAAGCGCGGGGGATAGGCCGGGGCGAGCAGTACTTC
. . TRBJ2-1 TRBV7-3 CASSLGTSSYNEQFF TGTGCCAGCAGCTTAGGGACATCCTCCTACAATGAGCAGTTCTTC
. . TRBJ2-1 TRBV5-6 CASSLVASANEQFF TGTGCCAGCAGCTTGGTTGCCAGCGCCAATGAGCAGTTCTTC
TRBD1 once TRBJ2-3 TRBV30 CAWGTGGTDTQYF TGTGCCTGGGGGACAGGGGGCACAGATACGCAGTATTTT
TRBD1 . TRBJ2-1 TRBV15 CATSSLTPIQGYSGNEQFF TGTGCCACCAGCAGCCTTACGCCCATACAGGGGTATTCGGGCAATGAGCAGTTCTTC
TRBD2 . TRBJ2-1 TRBV27 CASRGPLAVEQFF TGTGCCAGCAGGGGTCCACTAGCGGTAGAGCAGTTCTTC
. . TRBJ2-1 TRBV2 CASSAVAGGFNEQFF TGTGCCAGCAGCGCCGTCGCGGGCGGTTTCAATGAGCAGTTCTTC
. . TRBJ1-1 TRBV3-1/TRBV3-2 CASSSPEEGLNTEAFF TGTGCCAGCAGCTCACCCGAAGAGGGCTTGAACACTGAAGCTTTCTTT
TRBD2 . TRBJ2-3 TRBV29-1 CSVRGIQGLAGDPSTDTQYF TGCAGCGTTCGGGGAATACAGGGACTAGCGGGGGACCCTAGCACAGATACGCAGTATTTT
. . TRBJ2-7 TRBV11-1 CASRRGQVYEQYF TGTGCCAGCAGACGGGGACAAGTCTACGAGCAGTACTTC
. . TRBJ2-1 TRBV18 CASSPLRDEQFF TGTGCCAGCTCACCACTCAGGGATGAGCAGTTCTTC
. . TRBJ1-4 TRBV25-1 CASSGRGRTTNEKLFF TGTGCCAGCAGTGGCCGGGGTAGGACAACTAATGAAAAACTGTTTTTT
TRBD2 . TRBJ2-7 TRBV4-3 CASSQEGEGPFSYEQYF TGCGCCAGCAGCCAAGAGGGGGAGGGCCCCTTCTCCTACGAGCAGTACTTC
. . TRBJ2-2 TRBV4-2 CASSHRTGELFF TGTGCCAGCAGCCACCGCACCGGGGAGCTGTTTTTT
. . TRBJ2-4 TRBV27 CASSWQAYPIAKNIQYF TGTGCCAGCAGTTGGCAGGCCTACCCGATAGCCAAAAACATTCAGTACTTC
TRBD1 . TRBJ2-1 TRBV4-1 CASSQAGTANIPGLDEQFF TGCGCCAGCAGCCAAGCCGGGACAGCCAATATTCCCGGGTTGGATGAGCAGTTCTTC
TRBD2 . TRBJ2-5 TRBV5-5 CASSPYSGETQYF TGTGCCAGCAGCCCGTATAGCGGGGAGACCCAGTACTTC
TRBD2 . TRBJ2-1 TRBV5-1 CASDLAGEQFF TGCGCCAGCGACCTAGCGGGGGAGCAGTTCTTC
. . TRBJ1-2 TRBV5-6 CASSFTGGYTF TGTGCCAGCAGCTTTACGGGTGGCTACACCTTC
TRBD1 . TRBJ1-1 TRBV30 CAWTPDRGFYAEAFF TGTGCCTGGACCCCGGACAGGGGCTTTTACGCTGAAGCTTTCTTT
TRBD2 . TRBJ2-3 TRBV5-1 CASRLGLASSTDTQYF TGCGCCAGCAGACTCGGACTAGCGTCTAGCACAGATACGCAGTATTTT
TRBD1 few TRBJ2-6 TRBV5-1 CASSSQGSGANVLTF TGCGCCAGCAGCTCACAGGGGTCTGGGGCCAACGTCCTGACTTTC
TRBD2 once TRBJ2-1 TRBV6-5 CASSPQAGVYNEQFF TGTGCCAGCAGTCCTCAAGCGGGGGTGTACAATGAGCAGTTCTTC
. . TRBJ1-1 TRBV30 CAWTWTAGNTEAFF TGTGCCTGGACCTGGACAGCCGGGAACACTGAAGCTTTCTTT
. . TRBJ1-1 TRBV21-1 CASGTGAAFNTEAFF TGTGCCAGCGGGACAGGGGCCGCCTTTAACACTGAAGCTTTCTTT
. . TRBJ1-2 TRBV11-2 CASSPPTGGYTF TGTGCCAGCAGCCCCCCCACAGGCGGCTACACCTTC
TRBD2 . TRBJ2-1 TRBV6-5 CASSLLAGGWNEQFF TGTGCCAGCAGTCTCCTAGCGGGGGGGTGGAATGAGCAGTTCTTC
. . TRBJ2-7 TRBV4-1 CASSQGPVVQGLYEQYF TGCGCCAGCAGCCAAGGGCCCGTTGTGCAGGGGCTCTACGAGCAGTACTTC
. . TRBJ1-6 TRBV6-2/TRBV6-3 CASSHSSGEGYYNSPLHF TGTGCCAGCAGTCACTCTTCGGGGGAAGGCTACTATAATTCACCCCTCCACTTT
. . TRBJ2-1 TRBV5-1 CASSLADYNEQFF TGCGCCAGCAGCCTCGCAGATTACAATGAGCAGTTCTTC
TRBD1 . TRBJ1-6 TRBV6-2/TRBV6-3 CASSLEGQGISPLHF TGTGCCAGCAGCCTTGAGGGACAGGGGATTTCACCCCTCCACTTT
TRBD2 . TRBJ2-5 TRBV19 CASSGSGAQETQYF TGTGCCAGTAGCGGAAGCGGGGCGCAAGAGACCCAGTACTTC
TRBD1 once TRBJ1-2 TRBV2 CASRAGTGAYYGYTF TGTGCCAGCAGGGCCGGGACAGGAGCCTACTATGGCTACACCTTC
. . TRBJ2-1 TRBV10-1 CASSPSQGRSLFF TGCGCCAGCTCACCCTCACAGGGTCGAAGTCTGTTCTTC
. . TRBJ2-7 TRBV2 CASSELLYEQYF TGTGCCAGCAGTGAACTCCTCTACGAGCAGTACTTC
. . TRBJ2-7 TRBV5-5 CASSRVEDGLDEQYF TGTGCCAGCAGCCGAGTTGAGGACGGACTTGACGAGCAGTACTTC
TRBD1 . TRBJ2-3 TRBV19 CASSTGEWSDTQYF TGTGCCAGTTCCACAGGGGAATGGTCAGATACGCAGTATTTT
. . TRBJ2-4 TRBV5-1 CASSGGQQGNIQYF TGCGCCAGCAGCGGAGGACAGCAGGGAAACATTCAGTACTTC
. . TRBJ2-3 TRBV2 CASSEGGHTDTQYF TGTGCCAGCAGTGAAGGAGGACACACAGATACGCAGTATTTT
. . TRBJ1-6 TRBV30 CAGEVQGAWALHF TGTGCGGGGGAGGTGCAGGGAGCTTGGGCCCTCCACTTT